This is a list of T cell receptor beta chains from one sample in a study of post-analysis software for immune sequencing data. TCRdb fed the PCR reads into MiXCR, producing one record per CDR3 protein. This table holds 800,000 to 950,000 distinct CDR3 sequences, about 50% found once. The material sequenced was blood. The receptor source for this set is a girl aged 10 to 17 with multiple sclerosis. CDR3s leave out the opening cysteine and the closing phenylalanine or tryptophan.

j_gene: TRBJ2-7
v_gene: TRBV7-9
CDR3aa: ASSQSVREQY

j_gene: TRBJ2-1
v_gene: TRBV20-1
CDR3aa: SGQTGLAGLNEQF

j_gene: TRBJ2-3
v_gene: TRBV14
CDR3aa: ASSQTTGGTDTQY

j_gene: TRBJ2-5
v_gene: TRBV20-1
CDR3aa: SAIRALAGGHYGETQY

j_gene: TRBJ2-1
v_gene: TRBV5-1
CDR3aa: ASSLLGRSIQRGYNEQF

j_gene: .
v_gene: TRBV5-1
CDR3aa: ASTRVQGNEQY

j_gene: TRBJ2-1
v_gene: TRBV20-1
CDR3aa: SARDTAPIPNEQF

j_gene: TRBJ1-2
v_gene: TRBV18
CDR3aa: ASSPPVVNRAGYGYT

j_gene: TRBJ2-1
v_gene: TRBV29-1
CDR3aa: SVGQGPSSYNEQF

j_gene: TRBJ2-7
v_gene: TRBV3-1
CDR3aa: ASSLTGGLFYEQY

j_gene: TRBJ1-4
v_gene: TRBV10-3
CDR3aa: AISPTGAANEKLF

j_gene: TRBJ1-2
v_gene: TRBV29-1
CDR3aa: SVDTADSNYGYT

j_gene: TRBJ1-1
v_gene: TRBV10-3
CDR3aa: AINGLIGQEAF

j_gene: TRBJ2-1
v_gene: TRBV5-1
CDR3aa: ASSWRGSGTSGNEQF

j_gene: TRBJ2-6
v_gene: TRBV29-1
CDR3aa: SVKEPSGANVLT

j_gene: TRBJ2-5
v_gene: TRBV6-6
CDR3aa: ASSYLSGQETQY

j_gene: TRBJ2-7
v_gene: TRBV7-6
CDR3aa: TSSLGTGTGGYEQY

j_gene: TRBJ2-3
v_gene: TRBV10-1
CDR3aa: ASREGLASTQY

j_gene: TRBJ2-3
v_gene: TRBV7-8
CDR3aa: ASSRSGLATDTQY

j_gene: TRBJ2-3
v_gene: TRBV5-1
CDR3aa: ASSLNSAGLGYTDTQY